Described below is a single TCR beta chain sequence and its context. Germline V gene sequence: CDR1 MDHEN, CDR2 SYDVKM. The CDR3 loop spans 17 amino acids. Trimming removed 0 bases at V and 1 base at J, with 13 bases between. The data were obtained in a study of blood T cell repertoires in COVID-19. About the research overall: Some COVID-19 samples were acute and others convalescent; all came from the United States, Italy and Spain.

As handled by the study authors: Estimation of nucleated cell counts was performed using reference gene primer amplification. The data were produced by immunoSEQ multiplex PCR, yet TCRdb's version contains in-frame clones alone and is incomplete. V and J calls and clone size are as listed in that table; D and trimming were resolved from the DNA. The table includes roughly 150,000 clones, under 85% detected once. V is TRBV28 and J is TRBJ2-4, with a possible D match to TRBD1 (6 bases). This TCR was sampled from a man aged 50 to 60 with active or convalescent COVID-19. Sequenced sample: peripheral blood. CDR3 DNA: TGTGCCAGCAGTTTATGGGCCGAAAGGGGGGCCAAAAACATTCAGTACTTC. Amino acids: CASSLWAERGAKNIQYF.